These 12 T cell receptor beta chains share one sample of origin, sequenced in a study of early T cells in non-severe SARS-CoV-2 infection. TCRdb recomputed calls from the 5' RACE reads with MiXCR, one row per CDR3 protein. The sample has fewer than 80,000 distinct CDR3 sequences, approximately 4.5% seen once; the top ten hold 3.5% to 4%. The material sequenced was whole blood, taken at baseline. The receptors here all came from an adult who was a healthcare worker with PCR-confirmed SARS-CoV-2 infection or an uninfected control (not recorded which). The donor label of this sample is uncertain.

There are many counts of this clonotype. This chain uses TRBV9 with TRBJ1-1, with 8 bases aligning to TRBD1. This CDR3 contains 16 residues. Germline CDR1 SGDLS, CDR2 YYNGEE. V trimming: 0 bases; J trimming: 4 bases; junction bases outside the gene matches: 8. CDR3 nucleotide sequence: TGTGCCAGCAGCGTAGCCTCCGGACAGGGAATCACTGAAGCTTTCTTT. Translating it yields CASSVASGQGITEAFF.

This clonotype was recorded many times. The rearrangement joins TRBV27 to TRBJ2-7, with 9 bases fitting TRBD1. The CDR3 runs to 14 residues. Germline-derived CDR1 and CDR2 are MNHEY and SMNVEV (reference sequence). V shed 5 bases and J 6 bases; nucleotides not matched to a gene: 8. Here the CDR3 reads CASSPLGTGREQYF. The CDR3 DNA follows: TGTGCCAGCAGTCCATTGGGGACAGGGCGCGAGCAGTACTTC.

CDR3 DNA: TGTGCCAGCAGCCCCCCGGGACTCCCCTACGAGCAGTACTTC. Protein: CASSPPGLPYEQYF. The chain employs TRBV13 and TRBJ2-7, with a tentative D call TRBD2 (6 bases). The V gene lost 5 bases and the J gene lost 2 bases, with 13 bases spanning the gap. This CDR3 is 14 amino acids long. In germline, CDR1 is PRHDT, CDR2 FYEKMQ (reference sequence).

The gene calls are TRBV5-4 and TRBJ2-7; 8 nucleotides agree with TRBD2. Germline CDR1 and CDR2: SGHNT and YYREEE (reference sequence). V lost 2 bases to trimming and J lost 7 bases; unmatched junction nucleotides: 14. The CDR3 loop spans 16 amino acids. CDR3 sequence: CASSFGTVGSGEEQYF. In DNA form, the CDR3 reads TGTGCCAGCAGCTTTGGGACCGTCGGTAGCGGGGAAGAGCAGTACTTC.

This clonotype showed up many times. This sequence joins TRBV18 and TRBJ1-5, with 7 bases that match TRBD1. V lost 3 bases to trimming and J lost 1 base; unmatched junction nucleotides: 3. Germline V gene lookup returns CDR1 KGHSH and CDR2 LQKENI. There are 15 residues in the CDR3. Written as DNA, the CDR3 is TGTGCCAGCTCACCGGAGGGGGCAAGCAATCAGCCCCAGCATTTT. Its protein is CASSPEGASNQPQHF.

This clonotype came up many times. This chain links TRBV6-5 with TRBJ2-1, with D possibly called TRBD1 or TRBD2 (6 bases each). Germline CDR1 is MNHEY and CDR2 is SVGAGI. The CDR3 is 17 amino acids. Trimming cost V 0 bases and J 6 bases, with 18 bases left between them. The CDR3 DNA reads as TGTGCCAGCAGTTACTCGATCAGGTGGAGGGGGATCAATGAGCAGTTCTTC. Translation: CASSYSIRWRGINEQFF.

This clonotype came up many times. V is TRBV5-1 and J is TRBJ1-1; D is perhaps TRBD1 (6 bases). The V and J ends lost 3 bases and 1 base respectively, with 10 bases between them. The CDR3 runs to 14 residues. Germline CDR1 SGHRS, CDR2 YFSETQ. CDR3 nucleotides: TGCGCCAGCAGCTCCCAGACAGGGAACACTGAAGCTTTCTTT. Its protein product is CASSSQTGNTEAFF.

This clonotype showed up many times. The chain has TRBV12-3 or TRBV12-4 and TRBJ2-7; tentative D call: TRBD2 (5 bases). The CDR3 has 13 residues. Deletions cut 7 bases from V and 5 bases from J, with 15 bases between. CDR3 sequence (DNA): TGTGCCAGCAAAATCGGAGCGGTTGACGAGCAGTACTTC. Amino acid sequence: CASKIGAVDEQYF.

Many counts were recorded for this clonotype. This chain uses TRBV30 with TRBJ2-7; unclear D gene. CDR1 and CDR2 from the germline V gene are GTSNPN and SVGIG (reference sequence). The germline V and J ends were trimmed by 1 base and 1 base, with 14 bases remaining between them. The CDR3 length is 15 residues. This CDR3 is CAWSGGIERSYEQYF. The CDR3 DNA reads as TGTGCCTGGAGTGGTGGCATCGAGAGATCCTACGAGCAGTACTTC. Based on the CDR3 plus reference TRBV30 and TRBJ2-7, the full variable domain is SQTIHQWPATLVQPVGSPLSLECTVEGTSNPNLYWYRQAAGRGLQLLFYSVGIGQISSEVPQNLSASRPQDRQFILSSKKLLLSDSGFYLCAWSGGIERSYEQYFGPGTRLTVT.

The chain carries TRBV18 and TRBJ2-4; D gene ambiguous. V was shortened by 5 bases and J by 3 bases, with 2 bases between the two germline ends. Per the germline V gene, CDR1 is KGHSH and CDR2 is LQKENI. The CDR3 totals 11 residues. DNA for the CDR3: TGTGCCAGCTCAAGCAAAAACATTCAGTACTTC. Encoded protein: CASSSKNIQYF.

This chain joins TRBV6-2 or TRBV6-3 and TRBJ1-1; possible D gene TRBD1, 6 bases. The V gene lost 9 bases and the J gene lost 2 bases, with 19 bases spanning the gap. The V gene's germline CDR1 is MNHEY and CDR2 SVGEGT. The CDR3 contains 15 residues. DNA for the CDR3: TGTGCCAGTACTGAATTTAAAGGGGGAAACACTGAAGCTTTCTTT. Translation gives CASTEFKGGNTEAFF.

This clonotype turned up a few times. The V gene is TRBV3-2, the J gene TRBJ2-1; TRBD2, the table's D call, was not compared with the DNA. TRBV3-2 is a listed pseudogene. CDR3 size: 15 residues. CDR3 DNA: TGTGCCAGCAGCCAAGATTTAAGTGGAGGGAATGAGCAGTTCTTC. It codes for CASSQDLSGGNEQFF.